A single sample is the source of the 10 T cell receptor beta chains below, sequenced in a study of shared clonotypes between healthy human individuals. It was CD45RO-negative cells, positively selected for CCR7, that made up naive CD8 cells, with terminally differentiated effector memory CD45RA+ cells excluded. Generated by immunoSEQ multiplex PCR, the TCRdb table keeps only in-frame clones and is missing some. The sample records 1.5 million to 2.5 million clones, 85% to 95% being singletons. The sample taken for sequencing was naive CD8+ T cells sorted from blood. All receptors derive from a man aged 18 to 29 in good health.

The genes are TRBV27 and TRBJ2-3, with D unclear. CDR3 length: 11 amino acids. CDR1 is MNHEY and CDR2 is SMNVEV in the germline V gene (reference sequence). V was pared by 8 bases and J by 6 bases, with 9 bases between. The CDR3 nucleotides are TGTGCCAGCTACTTTTCGGATACGCAGTATTTT. This gives the protein CASYFSDTQYF.

Notes on this clone: Other DNA sequences in this sample translate to the same CDR3. This chain joins TRBV2 and TRBJ2-3; 11 bases agree with TRBD2. This CDR3 region has 15 residues. V dropped 5 bases and J dropped 0; count of bases not matched to a gene: 1. The germline V gene encodes CDR1 SNHLY and CDR2 FYNNEI. In DNA form, the CDR3 reads TGTGCCAGCAGTTGGACTAGCGGGAGCACAGATACGCAGTATTTT. This gives the protein CASSWTSGSTDTQYF. The full variable domain, in which reference TRBV2 and TRBJ2-3 provide the parts outside the CDR3, is EPEVTQTPSHQVTQMGQEVILRCVPISNHLYFYWYRQILGQKVEFLVSFYNNEISEKSEIFDDQFSVERPDGSNFTLKIRSTKLEDSAMYFCASSWTSGSTDTQYFGPGTRLTVL.

The chain joins TRBV5-1 to TRBJ2-1; TRBD1 matches at 10 bases. V was clipped by 4 bases and J by 9 bases; unmatched bases: 13. CDR1 and CDR2 (germline): SGHRS, YFSETQ. The CDR3 loop spans 16 amino acids. The CDR3 sequence: CASSPKGGQGLGEQFF. The CDR3 bases are TGCGCCAGCAGCCCGAAAGGGGGACAGGGGTTGGGTGAGCAGTTCTTC.

The CDR3 here is CASSFFSGRGYEQYF. DNA for the CDR3: TGTGCCAGCAGCTTTTTTAGCGGGAGGGGGTACGAGCAGTACTTC. This rearrangement joins TRBV13 to TRBJ2-7; 11 bases align to TRBD2. CDR3 length: 15 amino acids. The V gene's germline CDR1 is PRHDT and CDR2 FYEKMQ (reference sequence). Germline trimming cut 3 bases from V and 4 bases from J; bases unmatched to any gene: 5.

CDR3 nucleotides: TGTGCCAGCAGTTACTCGAACGAGTACTCTGGCTACACCTTC. As protein: CASSYSNEYSGYTF. The V call is TRBV6-5, the J call TRBJ1-2; D remains ambiguous. Trimming took off 0 bases at V and 7 bases at J, with 12 bases between the two ends. The CDR3 length is 14 residues. Germline CDR1 is MNHEY and CDR2 is SVGAGI.

The chain recombines TRBV2 with TRBJ2-2; either TRBD1 or TRBD2 may supply D (5 bases each). The germline V and J ends were trimmed by 7 bases and 0 bases, with 15 bases remaining between them. Germline CDR1 reads SNHLY; CDR2 reads FYNNEI. The CDR3 loop spans 16 amino acids. In DNA, the CDR3 is TGTGCCAGCATCGGGACGGATATTACGAACACCGGGGAGCTGTTTTTT. Protein: CASIGTDITNTGELFF.

The chain has TRBV4-1 and TRBJ2-7; 9 nucleotides align to TRBD1. Trimming removed 0 bases from V and 5 bases from J; junction bases left unmatched: 5. CDR1 and CDR2 (germline): MGHRA, YSYEKL. The CDR3 is 15 residues long. The CDR3 protein is CASSQDRDREHEQYF. CDR3 nucleotide sequence: TGCGCCAGCAGCCAAGACCGGGACAGGGAACACGAGCAGTACTTC.

This chain connects TRBV28 to TRBJ2-7; TRBD1 matches 8 bases. Looked up from germline, CDR1 is MDHEN and CDR2 is SYDVKM. There are 15 residues in the CDR3. V gave up 2 bases and J gave up 1 base; unmatched junction bases: 4. CDR3 DNA: TGTGCCAGCAGTTTAATGGGGACAGGTTCCTACGAGCAGTACTTC. Protein sequence: CASSLMGTGSYEQYF.

This clone was counted a single time. The rearrangement links TRBV5-1 to TRBJ2-7, with 7 bases matching TRBD2. Germline trimming cut 1 base from V and 4 bases from J; bases unmatched to any gene: 2. CDR3 length: 13 amino acids. In germline, CDR1 is SGHRS, CDR2 YFSETQ. CDR3 in amino acids: CASSLPGGYEQYF. The CDR3 nucleotides are TGCGCCAGCAGCTTGCCCGGGGGGTACGAGCAGTACTTC.

The chain is built from TRBV9 and TRBJ2-5; D is unclear. CDR1 is SGDLS and CDR2 is YYNGEE in the germline V gene. CDR3 size: 15 residues. Trimming cost V 1 base and J 5 bases, with 15 bases left between them. This CDR3 is CASSVFPAATETQYF. The CDR3 DNA follows: TGTGCCAGCAGCGTATTCCCAGCCGCGACGGAGACCCAGTACTTC.